This T cell receptor (beta chain) appears in the sequencing data of a study of blood T cell repertoires in COVID-19. Study background: T cells, B-cell-depleted T cells, or PBMCs supplied cDNA or gDNA.

Sequenced by immunoSEQ multiplex PCR; TCRdb stores in-frame clones only, minus some. Altogether about 180,000 clones are present, 80% to 90% being singletons, with the ten largest covering around 8.6%. The sequence was obtained from a man aged 45-65 years with active or convalescent COVID-19. The source material was peripheral blood.

The CDR3 sequence is CASSQDQEFTYEQYF. The CDR3, as DNA: TGTGCCAGCAGCCAAGATCAAGAGTTTACCTACGAGCAGTACTTC. The chain joins TRBV4-2 to TRBJ2-7, with unresolved D. CDR3 size: 15 residues. V was pared by 0 bases and J by 2 bases, with 11 bases between. Germline loops: CDR1 LGHNA, CDR2 YNFKEQ.